This T cell receptor (beta chain) was obtained from a study of CD8+ T cells in alopecia areata. The treatment denotes: oral pan-JAK inhibitor, 5-10 mg twice daily. Alopecia areata patients provided lesional scalp punch biopsies and peripheral blood, both collected for the study. A single count supports this clone. Following extraction, RNA underwent reverse transcription to cDNA, which served as the sequencing template. Repertoires were generated with immunoSEQ multiplex PCR, while TCRdb's copy carries only in-frame clones and drops some. The sample carries a few thousand clones, more than 60% recorded once. The sequence derives from a human donor with alopecia areata. The sequencing used skin, collected at week 24, from a patient treated with tofacitinib.

This chain's CDR3 is CASSQDSDQETQYF. The CDR3 DNA reads TGTGCCAGCAGCCAGGACAGCGACCAAGAGACCCAGTACTTC. The rearrangement uses TRBV5-4 and TRBJ2-5; D possibly corresponds to TRBD1 (6 bases). V lost 4 bases and J 0 bases, leaving 10 bases between the germline ends. The CDR3 contains 14 residues. CDR1 SGHNT and CDR2 YYREEE come from the germline V gene (reference sequence).